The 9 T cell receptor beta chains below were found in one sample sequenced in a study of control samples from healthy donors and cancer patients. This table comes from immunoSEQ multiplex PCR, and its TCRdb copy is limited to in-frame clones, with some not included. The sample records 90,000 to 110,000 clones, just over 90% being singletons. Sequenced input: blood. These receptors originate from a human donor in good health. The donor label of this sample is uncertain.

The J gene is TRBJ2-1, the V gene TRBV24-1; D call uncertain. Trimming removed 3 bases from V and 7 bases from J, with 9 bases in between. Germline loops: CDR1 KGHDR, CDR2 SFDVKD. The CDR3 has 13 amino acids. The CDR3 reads CATSDALRNEQFF. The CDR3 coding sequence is TGTGCCACCAGTGATGCCTTACGGAATGAGCAGTTCTTC.

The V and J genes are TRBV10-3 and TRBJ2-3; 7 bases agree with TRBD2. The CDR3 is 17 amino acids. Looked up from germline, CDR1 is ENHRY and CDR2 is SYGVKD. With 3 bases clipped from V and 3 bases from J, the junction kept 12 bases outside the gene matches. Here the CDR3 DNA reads TGTGCCATCAGTGAACCTACTAGGGCGGGGGATACAGATACGCAGTATTTT. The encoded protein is CAISEPTRAGDTDTQYF.

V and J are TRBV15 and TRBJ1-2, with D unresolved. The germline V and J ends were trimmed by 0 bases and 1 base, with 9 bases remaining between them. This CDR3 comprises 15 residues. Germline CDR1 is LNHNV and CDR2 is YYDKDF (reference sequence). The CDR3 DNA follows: TGTGCCACCAGCAGAGATACTAACAGTAACTATGGCTACACCTTC. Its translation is CATSRDTNSNYGYTF.

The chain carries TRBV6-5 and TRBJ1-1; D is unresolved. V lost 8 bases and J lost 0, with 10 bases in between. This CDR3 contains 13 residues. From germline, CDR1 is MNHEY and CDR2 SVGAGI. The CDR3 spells CASGLEVNTEAFF. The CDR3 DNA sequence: TGTGCCAGCGGCCTAGAGGTGAACACTGAAGCTTTCTTT.

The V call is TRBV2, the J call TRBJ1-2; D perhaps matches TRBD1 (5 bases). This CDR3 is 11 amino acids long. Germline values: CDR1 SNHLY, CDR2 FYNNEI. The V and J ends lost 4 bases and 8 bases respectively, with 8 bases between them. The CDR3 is CASSAGGGYTF. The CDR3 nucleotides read TGTGCCAGCAGTGCTGGGGGAGGCTACACCTTC.

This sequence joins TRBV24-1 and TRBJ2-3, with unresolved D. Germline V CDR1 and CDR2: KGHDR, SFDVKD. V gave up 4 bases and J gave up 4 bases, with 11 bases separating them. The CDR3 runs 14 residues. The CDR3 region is CATSDPNNSDTQYF. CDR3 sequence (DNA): TGTGCCACCAGTGACCCAAATAATTCAGATACGCAGTATTTT.

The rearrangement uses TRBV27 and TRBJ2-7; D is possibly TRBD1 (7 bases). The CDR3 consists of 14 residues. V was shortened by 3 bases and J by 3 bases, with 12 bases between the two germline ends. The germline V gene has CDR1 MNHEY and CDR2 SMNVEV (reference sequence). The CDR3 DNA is TGTGCCAGCAGTTTCGGGGGACAGTTCTACGAGCAGTACTTC. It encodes CASSFGGQFYEQYF.

The CDR3 DNA reads TGTGCCAGTAGGGACAGGGAGAGCACTGAAGCTTTCTTT. Protein product: CASRDRESTEAFF. The chain combines TRBV19 with TRBJ1-1; TRBD1 matches at 8 bases. The CDR3 is 13 residues long. Germline CDR1 is LNHDA and CDR2 is SQIVND (reference sequence). V dropped 6 bases and J dropped 4; count of bases not matched to a gene: 4.

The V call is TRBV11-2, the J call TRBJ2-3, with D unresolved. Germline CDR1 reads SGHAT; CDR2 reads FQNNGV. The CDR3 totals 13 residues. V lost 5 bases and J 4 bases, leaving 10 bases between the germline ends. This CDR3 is CASSQIQADTQYF. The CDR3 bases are TGTGCCAGCAGCCAGATTCAGGCAGATACGCAGTATTTT.